The T cell receptor beta chain under discussion was sequenced for a study of beta chain features in type 1 diabetes. Study details: Sorted cells examined across all samples numbered 107,917,701.

In the case of this clone: Its antigen is not known.

Reverse transcription of all isolated RNA meant that expressed TCRB transcripts were sequenced. Profiled with immunoSEQ multiplex PCR; TCRdb holds only in-frame clones, not every one. The sample contains 90,000 to 110,000 clones, about 40% of which appear only once. Study-level findings and limits: Junctions at VDJ sites from type 1 diabetes patients had fewer insertions and more deletions. Patients' naive, central memory and Treg TCRB repertoires seemed closer to one another than those of healthy donors.

A CD45RO/CCR7/CD25/CD127/CD95/CD27 panel sorted naive, central memory, regulatory and stem cell-like memory CD4+ cells. Sequences were obtained from stem cell memory CD4+ T cells from blood. This receptor was taken from a woman younger than 35 in good health.

This chain's CDR3 is CASSLSETQYF. CDR3 sequence (DNA): TGTGCCAGCAGCCTTTCGGAGACCCAGTACTTC. J is TRBJ2-5 and V is TRBV14; no clear D. Between the trimmed V and J ends, which lost 4 bases and 5 bases, there was a span of 5 bases. Germline V gene data show CDR1 as SGHDN and CDR2 as FVKESK. The CDR3 is 11 residues long.